The present TCR beta chain was sequenced within a study of cytomegalovirus exposure and HLA in healthy donors. Germline trimming cut 2 bases from V and 3 bases from J; bases unmatched to any gene: 7. Germline CDR1 SGHKS, CDR2 YYEKEE (reference sequence). The length of the CDR3 is 15 residues. At collection, donors were nominally healthy, but unrecorded immune exposures were probable. The PCR was carried out with 60 Vbeta primers and 13 Jbeta primers. Measured with immunoSEQ multiplex PCR; TCRdb has only the in-frame clones, and not every one. The top ten clones hold 0.95% to 1.5% of a sample with about 160,000 clones, more than 65% of them seen once. Study results and limitations: A later analysis showed that HLA-associated TCR beta chains had undergone more clonal expansion than equally common others.

Turning to this clone: Its specificity is not known.

The chain uses TRBV5-5 and TRBJ1-1, with TRBD1 matching over 7 bases. The sequenced sample was PBMCs. The TCR sequence derives from a woman aged 50 to 65 in good health and CMV-seronegative. The CDR3 loop is CASSFGRQGHTEAFF. In DNA, the CDR3 is TGTGCCAGCAGCTTCGGAAGACAGGGACACACTGAAGCTTTCTTT.